This T cell receptor (beta chain) was captured by sequencing in a study of blood T cell repertoires in COVID-19. The overall study: COVID-19 samples collected from the United States, Italy and Spain covered acute and convalescent phases. The analysed material was cDNA or gDNA that came from T cells, B-cell-depleted T cells, or PBMCs.

In the study's own analysis: Reference gene primer amplification yielded estimated nucleated cell counts. The protocol was immunoSEQ multiplex PCR, while the TCRdb copy is restricted to in-frame clones and leaves out a portion. That table is the source of V, J and clone size, and D and trimming were worked out from the DNA. The sample records 65,000 or so clones, roughly 90% being singletons. This TCR was sampled from a man aged 60 to 75 with acute or convalescent COVID-19. Sequences were obtained from peripheral blood.

This CDR3 reads CASSIPGTGGIREPQHF. In DNA form, the CDR3 reads TGTGCCAGTAGTATACCCGGGACAGGGGGCATTAGGGAGCCCCAGCATTTT. The chain couples TRBV19 to TRBJ1-5, with TRBD1 identical over 12 bases. V trimming: 2 bases; J trimming: 8 bases; junction bases outside the gene matches: 10. From germline, CDR1 is LNHDA and CDR2 SQIVND (reference sequence). The CDR3 is 17 amino acids.